The 17 T cell receptor beta chains listed next were all sequenced from one sample in a study of cytomegalovirus exposure and HLA in healthy donors. Researchers ran the PCR with 60 Vbeta and 13 Jbeta primers. Profiling relied on immunoSEQ multiplex PCR, and the TCRdb table lists in-frame clones only, not all of them. The sample has around 180,000 clones, 60% to 85% seen once. The sample was PBMCs. The receptors were sampled from a middle-aged woman in good health and CMV-seronegative.

The rearrangement links TRBV9 to TRBJ2-3; possible D gene TRBD2, 5 bases. The CDR3 contains 13 residues. V shed 7 bases and J shed 0 bases, with 9 bases lying between them. Per germline, CDR1 SGDLS and CDR2 YYNGEE. In DNA form, the CDR3 reads TGTGCCAGCGGGAGTGTGAGCACAGATACGCAGTATTTT. This sequence encodes CASGSVSTDTQYF.

About this clone itself: The same CDR3 is also encoded by other DNA sequences in this sample. The CDR3 loop reads CASSLGTANTEAFF. The CDR3 nucleotides read TGTGCCAGCAGCCTCGGGACAGCGAACACTGAAGCTTTCTTT. The chain employs TRBV11-3 and TRBJ1-1; 7 nucleotides agree with TRBD1. V was clipped by 5 bases and J by 1 base; unmatched bases: 4. Germline V gene sequence: CDR1 SGHNT, CDR2 YENEEA. The CDR3 contains 14 residues.

The gene calls are TRBV11-3 and TRBJ1-2; perhaps TRBD1 as D (6 bases). V shed 8 bases and J shed 1 base, with 14 bases lying between them. Looked up from germline, CDR1 is SGHNT and CDR2 is YENEEA. This CDR3 region has 14 residues. CDR3 region: CASLDSRNNYGYTF. CDR3 nucleotide sequence: TGTGCCAGCTTGGACAGTCGGAATAACTATGGCTACACCTTC.

The chain has TRBV7-9 and TRBJ1-1; possible D gene TRBD1, 6 bases. Germline CDR1 reads SEHNR; CDR2 reads FQNEAQ (reference sequence). The CDR3 totals 16 residues. V was shortened by 2 bases and J by 5 bases, with 18 bases between the two germline ends. CDR3 region: CASSLSPGQTRTEAFF. CDR3 coding DNA: TGTGCCAGCAGCTTAAGCCCTGGACAGACTCGGACTGAAGCTTTCTTT.

The gene calls are TRBV27 and TRBJ2-7, with D maybe TRBD1 (7 bases). The ends were cut back, 2 bases at V and 1 base at J, with 15 bases in the middle. Germline CDR1 reads MNHEY; CDR2 reads SMNVEV (reference sequence). The CDR3 totals 16 residues. CDR3: CASSLRMAGGSYEQYF. CDR3 sequence (DNA): TGTGCCAGCAGTTTACGGATGGCAGGGGGGTCCTACGAGCAGTACTTC.

Note on this clone: A read error may produce the germline difference seen at one junction end. The chain joins TRBV7-2 to TRBJ2-3, with 9 positions matching TRBD2. The CDR3 consists of 13 residues. Germline-derived CDR1 and CDR2 are SGHTA and FQGNSA. The CDR3 spells CASRLAGVNTQYF. The CDR3 DNA reads TGTGCCAGCAGATTAGCGGGAGTGAATACGCAGTATTTT.

This clone was counted a few times. This chain links TRBV28 with TRBJ2-6; 7 positions agree with TRBD1. CDR3 length: 15 residues. V shed 6 bases and J 2 bases; nucleotides not matched to a gene: 4. The germline V gene has CDR1 MDHEN and CDR2 SYDVKM. The DNA of the CDR3 is TGTGCCAGCAGATCCGGGACAGCTGGGGCCAACGTCCTGACTTTC. Residues: CASRSGTAGANVLTF.

V and J are TRBV7-2 and TRBJ2-1, with 7 bases that match TRBD1. The CDR3 runs to 14 residues. The germline V gene has CDR1 SGHTA and CDR2 FQGNSA. Trimming removed 6 bases from V and 5 bases from J; junction bases left unmatched: 7. The CDR3 here is CASRKWDSNNEQFF. CDR3 sequence (DNA): TGTGCCAGCAGGAAGTGGGACAGCAACAATGAGCAGTTCTTC.

The J gene is TRBJ2-1, the V gene TRBV7-9; a possible D gene is TRBD1 (5 bases). Germline-derived CDR1 and CDR2 are SEHNR and FQNEAQ (reference sequence). Deletions cut 3 bases from V and 1 base from J, with 10 bases between. This CDR3 contains 15 residues. In DNA form, the CDR3 reads TGTGCCAGCAGCTTCGACAGAGGTTCCTACAATGAGCAGTTCTTC. This gives the protein CASSFDRGSYNEQFF.

CDR3 sequence: CASSSGFSGRTGEQYF. The CDR3, as DNA: TGCGCCAGCAGCTCCGGGTTTAGCGGGAGGACGGGCGAGCAGTACTTC. This chain uses TRBV5-1 with TRBJ2-7, with 10 bases aligning to TRBD2. The CDR3 length is 16 residues. V lost 3 bases and J lost 6; bases outside the gene matches: 12. Germline CDR1 reads SGHRS; CDR2 reads YFSETQ. The full variable domain, with the rest looked up from reference TRBV5-1 and TRBJ2-7, is KAGVTQTPRYLIKTRGQQVTLSCSPISGHRSVSWYQQTPGQGLQFLFEYFSETQRNKGNFPGRFSGRQFSNSRSEMNVSTLELGDSALYLCASSSGFSGRTGEQYFGPGTRLTVT.

J is TRBJ2-5 and V is TRBV7-2; tentative D call: TRBD1 (6 bases). The ends were cut back, 5 bases at V and 3 bases at J, with 16 bases in the middle. Germline CDR1 and CDR2: SGHTA and FQGNSA. CDR3 length: 15 amino acids. The chain's CDR3 is CASSPTGTFEETQYF. The CDR3, as DNA: TGTGCCAGCAGCCCGACAGGAACTTTTGAAGAGACCCAGTACTTC. Full variable domain (remainder filled in from reference TRBV7-2 and TRBJ2-5): GAGVSQSPSNKVTEKGKDVELRCDPISGHTALYWYRQSLGQGLEFLIYFQGNSAPDKSGLPSDRFSAERTGGSVSTLTIQRTQQEDSAVYLCASSPTGTFEETQYFGPGTRLLVL.

The rearrangement joins TRBV19 to TRBJ2-2, with no clear D. The CDR3 contains 13 residues. V shed 7 bases and J shed 7 bases, with 13 bases lying between them. CDR1 and CDR2 from the germline V gene are LNHDA and SQIVND (reference sequence). This CDR3 is CASTDIFGGELFF. The DNA of the CDR3 is TGTGCCAGTACCGACATCTTCGGCGGGGAGCTGTTTTTT.

J is TRBJ1-2 and V is TRBV9, with 8 bases identical to TRBD1. V shed 0 bases, J shed 4 bases, and the junction held 2 bases outside the gene matches. The CDR3 covers 14 residues. CDR1 SGDLS and CDR2 YYNGEE come from the germline V gene. The CDR3 spells CASSVAGQGYGYTF. DNA of the CDR3: TGTGCCAGCAGCGTAGCCGGACAGGGCTATGGCTACACCTTC.

This clone came up a few times. V is TRBV19 and J is TRBJ1-4, with D unclear. The CDR3 spans 14 residues. Germline values: CDR1 LNHDA, CDR2 SQIVND (reference sequence). Deletions cut 5 bases from V and 8 bases from J, with 15 bases between. CDR3 nucleotide sequence: TGTGCCAGTAGTCCCCAGGATGCGGGCGAAAAACTGTTTTTT. Its translation: CASSPQDAGEKLFF.

The chain recombines TRBV6-5 with TRBJ2-1; a weak D match, TRBD1 (6 bases). This CDR3 region has 15 residues. Trimming stripped 6 bases from V and 4 bases from J, with 16 bases between. Germline V gives CDR1 MNHEY, CDR2 SVGAGI. CDR3 residues: CASRPPGTLYNEQFF. The CDR3, as DNA: TGTGCCAGCAGGCCCCCTGGGACACTATACAATGAGCAGTTCTTC.

As for this clone: This same CDR3 is encoded by further DNA sequences in the sample. The rearrangement uses TRBV13 and TRBJ1-2, with a weak D call TRBD1 (5 bases). Trimming took off 3 bases at V and 8 bases at J, with 19 bases between the two ends. Germline CDR1 and CDR2: PRHDT and FYEKMQ (reference sequence). The CDR3 loop spans 15 amino acids. The CDR3 bases are TGTGCCAGCAGCTTCGGGGGAGGGCATTGGTCGGGCTACACCTTC. It is translated as CASSFGGGHWSGYTF. Based on the CDR3 plus reference TRBV13 and TRBJ1-2, the full variable domain is AAGVIQSPRHLIKEKRETATLKCYPIPRHDTVYWYQQGPGQDPQFLISFYEKMQSDKGSIPDRFSAQQFSDYHSELNMSSLELGDSALYFCASSFGGGHWSGYTFGSGTRLTVV.

The rearrangement uses TRBV5-4 and TRBJ1-1, with D perhaps matching TRBD1 (5 bases). The CDR3 runs to 13 residues. V was pared by 9 bases and J by 5 bases, with 17 bases between. Per germline, CDR1 SGHNT and CDR2 YYREEE (reference sequence). CDR3 DNA: TGTGCCACTCTTCGGGCGGGGGGGACTGAAGCTTTCTTT. The encoded protein is CATLRAGGTEAFF.